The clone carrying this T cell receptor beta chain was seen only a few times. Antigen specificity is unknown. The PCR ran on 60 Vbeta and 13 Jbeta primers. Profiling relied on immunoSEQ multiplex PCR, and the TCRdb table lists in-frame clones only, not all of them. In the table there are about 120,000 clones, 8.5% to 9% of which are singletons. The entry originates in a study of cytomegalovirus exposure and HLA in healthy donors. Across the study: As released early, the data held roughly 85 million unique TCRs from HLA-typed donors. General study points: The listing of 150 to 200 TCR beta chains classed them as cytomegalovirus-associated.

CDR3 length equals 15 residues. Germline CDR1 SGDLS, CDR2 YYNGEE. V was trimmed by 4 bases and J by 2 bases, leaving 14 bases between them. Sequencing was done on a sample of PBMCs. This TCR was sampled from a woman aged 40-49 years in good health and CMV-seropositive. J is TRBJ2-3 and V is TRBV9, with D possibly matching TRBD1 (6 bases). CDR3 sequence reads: CASSFGQPSTDTQYF. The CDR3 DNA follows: TGTGCCAGCAGCTTTGGACAGCCCTCCACAGATACGCAGTATTTT.